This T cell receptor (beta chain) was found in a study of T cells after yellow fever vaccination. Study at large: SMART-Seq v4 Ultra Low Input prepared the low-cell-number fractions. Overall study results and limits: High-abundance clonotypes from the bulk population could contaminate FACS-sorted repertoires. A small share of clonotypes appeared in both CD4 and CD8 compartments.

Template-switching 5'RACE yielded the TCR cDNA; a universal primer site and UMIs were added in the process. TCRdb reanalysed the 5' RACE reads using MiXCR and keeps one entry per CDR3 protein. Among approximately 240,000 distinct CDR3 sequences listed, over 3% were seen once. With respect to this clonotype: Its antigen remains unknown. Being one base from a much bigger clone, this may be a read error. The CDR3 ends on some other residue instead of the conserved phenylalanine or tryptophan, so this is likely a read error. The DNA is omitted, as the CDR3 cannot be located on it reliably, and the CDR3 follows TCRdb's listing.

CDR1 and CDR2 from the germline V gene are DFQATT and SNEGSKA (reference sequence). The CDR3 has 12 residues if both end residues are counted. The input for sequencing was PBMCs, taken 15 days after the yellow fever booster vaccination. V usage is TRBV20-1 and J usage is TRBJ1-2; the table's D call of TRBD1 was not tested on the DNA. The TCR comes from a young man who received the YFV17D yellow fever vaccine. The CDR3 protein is CSARGGQGPHTL.